This TCR beta chain emerged from a study of graft-versus-host responses after intestinal transplantation. Across the study: Every transplant recipient was induced with anti-thymocyte globulin, then maintained on tacrolimus and steroids for about 3 years.

The repertoire was sequenced with immunoSEQ multiplex PCR; TCRdb's copy has only in-frame clones and lacks some. The sample lists some 70,000 clones, approximately 92% occurring once. Study-wide findings and caveats: Allografts of one patient group, those with graft-donor T cell macrochimerism, had high graft-versus-host to host-versus-graft clonal ratios. Recipient-marrow GvH clones were detected, some having first appeared in ileum or blood. Early after transplant, HvG declines were associated with peak levels of circulating GvH clones.

As regards this clone: Its antigen is unknown. The junction shows a germline mismatch at one end, possibly a read error.

The source of this sequence is a human patient who received an intestinal transplant, so some T cells may come from the graft donor. This sample comprised bone marrow, obtained approximately 700 days after intestinal transplantation.

CDR3 region: CASSQASSYEQYF. The CDR3, as DNA: TGCGCCAGCAGCCAGGCGTCCTCCTACGAGCAGTACTTC. The chain joins TRBV5-4 to TRBJ2-7; D gene unclear. The CDR3 extends over 13 amino acids. Germline CDR1 and CDR2: SGHNT and YYREEE (reference sequence).